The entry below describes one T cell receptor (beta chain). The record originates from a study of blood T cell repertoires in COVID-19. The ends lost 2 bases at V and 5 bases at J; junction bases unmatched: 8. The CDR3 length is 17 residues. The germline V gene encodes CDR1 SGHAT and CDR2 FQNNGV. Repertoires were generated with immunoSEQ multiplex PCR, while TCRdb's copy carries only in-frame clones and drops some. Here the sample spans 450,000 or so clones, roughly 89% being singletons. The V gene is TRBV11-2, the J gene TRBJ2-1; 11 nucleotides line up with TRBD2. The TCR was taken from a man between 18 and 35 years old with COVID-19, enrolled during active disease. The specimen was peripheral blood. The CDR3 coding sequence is TGTGCCAGCAGCTTACGGGGTAGCGGGAGGGCCGACAATGAGCAGTTCTTC. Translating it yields CASSLRGSGRADNEQFF.